A single sample is the source of the 4 T cell receptor beta chains below, sequenced in a study of long-term antiretroviral therapy in people with HIV. Assay version v3.0 of immunoSEQ was used, and it was run at survey level. Method: immunoSEQ multiplex PCR; TCRdb's copy keeps in-frame clones and lacks some. The sample holds about 26,000 clones, 75% to 85% seen once. The specimen was unsorted PBMCs, collected 2.9 years after starting antiretroviral therapy. The receptors were sampled from a man aged 45-65 years with HIV.

This sequence joins TRBV6-1 and TRBJ1-5; D unclear. The V end was cut by 3 bases, the J end by 11 bases, with 23 bases between. The CDR3 contains 16 residues. Germline V gives CDR1 MNHNS, CDR2 SASEGT. The CDR3 region has the DNA TGTGCCAGCAGTGATCAAACCACCCCGCTGTCCAGGTCCCAGCATTTT. This sequence encodes CASSDQTTPLSRSQHF.

The rearrangement uses TRBV5-1 and TRBJ2-5; D might be TRBD1 (5 bases). V dropped 0 bases and J dropped 5 bases, with 11 bases sitting between them. The V gene's germline CDR1 is SGHRS and CDR2 YFSETQ. The CDR3 is made up of 14 amino acids. DNA for the CDR3: TGCGCCAGCAGCTTGGGATGGGGCGATGAGACCCAGTACTTC. This encodes CASSLGWGDETQYF.

This clone was recorded only once. The genes are TRBV7-2 and TRBJ1-1, with a weak D call TRBD1 (5 bases). The V end was cut by 3 bases, the J end by 1 base, with 12 bases between. Per germline, CDR1 SGHTA and CDR2 FQGNSA. CDR3 length: 15 residues. CDR3 loop: CASSFLGHPNTEAFF. The CDR3 DNA sequence: TGTGCCAGCAGCTTTTTGGGGCACCCGAACACTGAAGCTTTCTTT.

V and J are TRBV28 and TRBJ1-1; no clear D gene. Germline CDR1 and CDR2: MDHEN and SYDVKM. The germline V and J ends were trimmed by 6 bases and 7 bases, with 12 bases remaining between them. This CDR3 has 12 amino acids. CDR3 nucleotide sequence: TGTGCCAGCAGCCTACCGGTACGTGAAGCTTTCTTT. This sequence encodes CASSLPVREAFF.